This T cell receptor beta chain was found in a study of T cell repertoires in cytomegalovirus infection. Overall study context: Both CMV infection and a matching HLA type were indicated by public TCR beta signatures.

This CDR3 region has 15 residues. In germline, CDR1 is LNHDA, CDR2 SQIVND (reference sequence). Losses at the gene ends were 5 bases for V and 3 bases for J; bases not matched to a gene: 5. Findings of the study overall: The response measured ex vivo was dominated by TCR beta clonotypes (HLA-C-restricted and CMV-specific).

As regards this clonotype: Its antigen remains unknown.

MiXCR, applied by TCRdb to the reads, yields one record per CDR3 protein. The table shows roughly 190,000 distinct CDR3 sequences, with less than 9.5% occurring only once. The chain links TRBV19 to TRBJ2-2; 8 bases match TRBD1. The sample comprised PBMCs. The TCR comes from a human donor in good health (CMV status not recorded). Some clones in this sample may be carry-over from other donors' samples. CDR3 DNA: TGTGCCAGTAGTCCACCGGGACAGGACACCGGGGAGCTGTTTTTT. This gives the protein CASSPPGQDTGELFF.